What follows are 8 T cell receptor beta chains derived from one specimen sequenced in a study of identical twins. A single record per CDR3 protein comes from TCRdb applying MiXCR to the 5' RACE reads. The table lists some 560,000 distinct CDR3 sequences, 9.6% of them singletons. These same records also appear under a second study, on yellow fever vaccine responses in identical twins.

Sample: PBMCs. These receptors were collected from a woman younger than 35 in good health.

This clonotype came up many times. This sequence joins TRBV6-1 and TRBJ1-1; possible D gene TRBD1, 6 bases. Germline CDR1 and CDR2: MNHNS and SASEGT. Deletions cut 1 base from V and 6 bases from J, with 15 bases between. This CDR3 is 15 amino acids long. The CDR3 protein is CASSEERQGLPEAFF. The CDR3 DNA reads TGTGCCAGCAGTGAAGAGCGGCAGGGGTTACCTGAAGCTTTCTTT.

A note on this clonotype: This may be a read error, as it is one base from a much larger clone. The chain combines TRBV5-5 with TRBJ2-3, with TRBD1 as a possible D gene (5 bases). The CDR3 extends over 15 amino acids. Germline loops: CDR1 SGHKS, CDR2 YYEKEE (reference sequence). As DNA, the CDR3 is TGTGCCAGCAGCTTAGACCCGACCTTCACAGGTACGCAGTATTTT. Its translation is CASSLDPTFTGTQYF.

The gene calls are TRBV5-5 and TRBJ2-7; 10 bases line up with TRBD1. Germline CDR1 and CDR2: SGHKS and YYEKEE (reference sequence). The CDR3 consists of 15 residues. Unmatched junction bases numbered 6, after V lost 3 bases and J lost 3 bases. CDR3 loop: CASSSARTGGYEQYF. Here the CDR3 DNA reads TGTGCCAGCAGCTCCGCCCGGACAGGGGGCTACGAGCAGTACTTC.

This clonotype was counted ten times or more. The chain couples TRBV7-2 to TRBJ2-1; TRBD2 aligns across 13 bases. V trimming: 3 bases; J trimming: 9 bases; junction bases outside the gene matches: 8. The CDR3 loop spans 16 amino acids. CDR1 is SGHTA and CDR2 is FQGNSA in the germline V gene. The DNA for the CDR3 is TGTGCCAGCAGCTTCAAAGGACTAGCGGGAGTTGGTGAGCAGTTCTTC. Protein sequence: CASSFKGLAGVGEQFF. The full variable domain, its missing parts supplied by reference TRBV7-2 and TRBJ2-1, is GAGVSQSPSNKVTEKGKDVELRCDPISGHTALYWYRQSLGQGLEFLIYFQGNSAPDKSGLPSDRFSAERTGGSVSTLTIQRTQQEDSAVYLCASSFKGLAGVGEQFFGPGTRLTVL.

At least ten counts were recorded for this clonotype. The chain is built from TRBV6-4 and TRBJ1-2, with D possibly TRBD1 on 6 matching bases. Germline assignment: CDR1 MRHNA and CDR2 SNTAGT. The CDR3 covers 14 residues. Trimming left V 4 bases short and J 5 bases short, with 14 bases between. The CDR3 bases are TGTGCCAGCAGTGCCTCAGGGGACGCATATGGCTACACCTTC. Protein product: CASSASGDAYGYTF.

To note about this clonotype: A much larger clone lies one base from this, so it may be a read error. The DNA for the CDR3 is TGCAGCTCCTGGGGTTTAGCGGGAGGGCCCGGGACAAATACGCAGTATTTT. Residues: CSSWGLAGGPGTNTQYF. This rearrangement joins TRBV29-1 to TRBJ2-3; 11 positions agree with TRBD2. Germline loops: CDR1 SQVTM, CDR2 ANQGSEA. The V and J ends lost 8 bases and 7 bases, in that order; junction bases with no gene match: 20. The CDR3 is 17 amino acids.

This clonotype was seen ten or more times. The chain combines TRBV29-1 with TRBJ2-5; 11 bases line up with TRBD1. Per germline, CDR1 SQVTM and CDR2 ANQGSEA. V was pared by 7 bases and J by 2 bases, with 12 bases of the junction left unmatched. The CDR3 has 16 amino acids. The CDR3 DNA sequence: TGCAGCGGGGATAACCGGGACAGGGGGTTACAAGAGACCCAGTACTTC. Encoded protein: CSGDNRDRGLQETQYF.

This chain uses TRBV5-1 with TRBJ2-7; 12 nucleotides align to TRBD1. V was clipped by 0 bases and J by 6 bases; unmatched bases: 7. The CDR3 has 16 residues. Germline CDR1 and CDR2: SGHRS and YFSETQ. CDR3 region: CASSLGNRDRGLEQYF. CDR3 sequence (DNA): TGCGCCAGCAGCTTGGGGAACCGGGACAGGGGGCTCGAGCAGTACTTC.